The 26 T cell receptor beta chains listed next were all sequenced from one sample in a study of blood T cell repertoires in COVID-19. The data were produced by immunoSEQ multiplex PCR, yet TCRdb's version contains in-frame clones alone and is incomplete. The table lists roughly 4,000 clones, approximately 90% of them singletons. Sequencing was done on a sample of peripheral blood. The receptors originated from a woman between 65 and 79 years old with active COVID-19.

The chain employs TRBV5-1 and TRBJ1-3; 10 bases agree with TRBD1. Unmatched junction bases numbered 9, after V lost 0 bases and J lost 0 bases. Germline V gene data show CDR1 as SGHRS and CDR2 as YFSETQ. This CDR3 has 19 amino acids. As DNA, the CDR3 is TGCGCCAGCAGCTTGGGGACAGGGGGTTCTCTAAGCTCTGGAAACACCATATATTTT. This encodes CASSLGTGGSLSSGNTIYF.

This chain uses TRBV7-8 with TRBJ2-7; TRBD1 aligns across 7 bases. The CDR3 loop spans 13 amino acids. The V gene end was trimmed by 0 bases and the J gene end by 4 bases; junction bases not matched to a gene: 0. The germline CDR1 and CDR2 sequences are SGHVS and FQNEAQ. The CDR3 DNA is TGTGCCAGCAGCTTAGCCAGGGGGTACGAGCAGTACTTC. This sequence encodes CASSLARGYEQYF.

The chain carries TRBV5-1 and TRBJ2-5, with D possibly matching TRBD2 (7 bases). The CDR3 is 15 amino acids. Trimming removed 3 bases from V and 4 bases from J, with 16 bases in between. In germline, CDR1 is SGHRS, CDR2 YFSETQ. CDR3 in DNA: TGCGCCAGCAGCTCAGGGGAGGGTGGTAGAGAGACCCAGTACTTC. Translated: CASSSGEGGRETQYF.

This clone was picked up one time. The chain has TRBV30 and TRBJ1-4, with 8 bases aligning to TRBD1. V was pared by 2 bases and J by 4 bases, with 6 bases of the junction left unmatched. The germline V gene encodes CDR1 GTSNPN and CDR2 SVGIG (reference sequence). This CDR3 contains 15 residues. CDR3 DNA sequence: TGTGCCTGGAGTCGAATAGGACAGGGTAATGAAAAACTGTTTTTT. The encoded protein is CAWSRIGQGNEKLFF.

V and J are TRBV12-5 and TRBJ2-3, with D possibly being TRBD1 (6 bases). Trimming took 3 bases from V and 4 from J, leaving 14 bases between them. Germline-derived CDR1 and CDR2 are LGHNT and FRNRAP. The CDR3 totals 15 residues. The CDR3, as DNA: TGTGCTAGTGGTTTTGGGGCCAGGGGCCCAGATACGCAGTATTTT. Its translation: CASGFGARGPDTQYF.

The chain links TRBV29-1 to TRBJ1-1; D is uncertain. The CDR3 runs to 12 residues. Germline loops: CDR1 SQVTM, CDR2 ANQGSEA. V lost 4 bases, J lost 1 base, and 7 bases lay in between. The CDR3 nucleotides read TGCAGCGTTGTAATAGAGAACACTGAAGCTTTCTTT. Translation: CSVVIENTEAFF.

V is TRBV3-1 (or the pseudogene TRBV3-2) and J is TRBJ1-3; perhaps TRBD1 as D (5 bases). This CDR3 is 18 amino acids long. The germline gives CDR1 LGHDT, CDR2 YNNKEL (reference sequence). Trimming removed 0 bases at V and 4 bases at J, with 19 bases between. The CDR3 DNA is TGTGCCAGCAGCCAAGAACTGCGCCTGGGAGGGGCGGGAAACACCATATATTTT. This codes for CASSQELRLGGAGNTIYF.

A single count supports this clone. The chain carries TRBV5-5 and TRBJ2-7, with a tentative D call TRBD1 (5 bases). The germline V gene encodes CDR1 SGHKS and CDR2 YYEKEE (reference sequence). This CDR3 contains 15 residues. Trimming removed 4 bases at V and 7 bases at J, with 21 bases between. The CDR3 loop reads CASSQNPGRVWEQYF. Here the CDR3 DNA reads TGTGCCAGCAGCCAAAACCCGGGCAGGGTCTGGGAGCAGTACTTC. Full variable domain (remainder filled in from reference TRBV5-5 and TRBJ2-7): DAGVTQSPTHLIKTRGQQVTLRCSPISGHKSVSWYQQVLGQGPQFIFQYYEKEERGRGNFPDRFSARQFPNYSSELNVNALLLGDSALYLCASSQNPGRVWEQYFGPGTRLTVT.

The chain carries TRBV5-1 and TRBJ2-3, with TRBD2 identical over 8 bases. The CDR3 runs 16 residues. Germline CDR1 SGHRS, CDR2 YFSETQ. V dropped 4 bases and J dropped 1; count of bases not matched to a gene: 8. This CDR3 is CASSPQSGGGTDTQYF. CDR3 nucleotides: TGCGCCAGCAGCCCACAAAGCGGGGGTGGCACAGATACGCAGTATTTT.

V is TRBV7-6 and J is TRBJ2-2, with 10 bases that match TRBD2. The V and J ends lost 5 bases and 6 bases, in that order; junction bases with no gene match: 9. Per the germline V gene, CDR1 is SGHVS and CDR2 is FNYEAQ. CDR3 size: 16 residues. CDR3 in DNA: TGTGCCAGCAGCCCCGGAGGGAGCGGGGGGGCCGGGGAGCTGTTTTTT. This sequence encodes CASSPGGSGGAGELFF.

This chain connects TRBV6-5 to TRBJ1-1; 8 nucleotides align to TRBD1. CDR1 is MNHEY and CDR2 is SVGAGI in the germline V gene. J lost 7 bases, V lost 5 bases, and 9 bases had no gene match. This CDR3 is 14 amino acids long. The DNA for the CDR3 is TGTGCCAGCAGTCGCGGACAGGGACGAGTTGAAGCTTTCTTT. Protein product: CASSRGQGRVEAFF.

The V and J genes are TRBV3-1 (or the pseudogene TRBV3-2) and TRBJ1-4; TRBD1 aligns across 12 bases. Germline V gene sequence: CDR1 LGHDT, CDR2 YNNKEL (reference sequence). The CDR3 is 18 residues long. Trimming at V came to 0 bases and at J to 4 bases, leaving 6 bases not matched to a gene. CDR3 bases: TGTGCCAGCAGCCAAGACCCGGGACAGGGGGCGATTAATGAAAAACTGTTTTTT. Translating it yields CASSQDPGQGAINEKLFF.

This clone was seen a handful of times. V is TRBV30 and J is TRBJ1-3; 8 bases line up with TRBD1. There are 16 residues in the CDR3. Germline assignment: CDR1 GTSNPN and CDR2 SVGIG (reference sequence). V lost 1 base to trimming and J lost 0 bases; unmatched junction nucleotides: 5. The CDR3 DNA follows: TGTGCCTGGAGTGCGGACAGGGCTAGCTCTGGAAACACCATATATTTT. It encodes CAWSADRASSGNTIYF.

CDR3 sequence (DNA): TGTGCCAGCAGGGGTTCACGGGGAGGGGACAGGGGGACCCAGTACTTC. This codes for CASRGSRGGDRGTQYF. The chain has TRBV2 and TRBJ2-5, with 10 bases aligning to TRBD1. This CDR3 has 16 amino acids. Looked up from germline, CDR1 is SNHLY and CDR2 is FYNNEI. V lost 6 bases and J lost 7; bases outside the gene matches: 14.

In DNA form, the CDR3 reads TGTGCCAGTACCGCGACAGGGTCGGCCCCTGAAGCTTTCTTT. Its protein is CASTATGSAPEAFF. The V gene is TRBV19, the J gene TRBJ1-1; TRBD1 agrees at 7 bases. The CDR3 has 14 amino acids. V dropped 7 bases and J dropped 6; count of bases not matched to a gene: 11. The germline gives CDR1 LNHDA, CDR2 SQIVND (reference sequence).

CDR3: CASSLTGPGYTF. The CDR3 nucleotides are TGCGCCAGCAGCTTGACAGGGCCTGGCTACACCTTC. The chain recombines TRBV5-1 with TRBJ1-2; TRBD1 might be the D (6 bases). Germline values: CDR1 SGHRS, CDR2 YFSETQ. V gave up 1 base and J gave up 7 bases, with 8 bases separating them. This CDR3 region has 12 residues. The full variable domain, its missing parts supplied by reference TRBV5-1 and TRBJ1-2, is KAGVTQTPRYLIKTRGQQVTLSCSPISGHRSVSWYQQTPGQGLQFLFEYFSETQRNKGNFPGRFSGRQFSNSRSEMNVSTLELGDSALYLCASSLTGPGYTFGSGTRLTVV.

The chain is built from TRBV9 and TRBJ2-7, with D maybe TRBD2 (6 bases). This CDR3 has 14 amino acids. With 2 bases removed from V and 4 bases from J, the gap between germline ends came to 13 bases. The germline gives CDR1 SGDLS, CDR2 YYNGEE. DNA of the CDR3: TGTGCCAGCAGCGTCGCCGGCGGGGTGTACGAGCAGTACTTC. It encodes CASSVAGGVYEQYF.

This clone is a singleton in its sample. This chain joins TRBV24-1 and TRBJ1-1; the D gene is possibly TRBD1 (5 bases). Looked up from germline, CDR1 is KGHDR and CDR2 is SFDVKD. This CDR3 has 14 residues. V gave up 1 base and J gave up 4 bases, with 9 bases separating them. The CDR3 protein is CATSDFIRVTEAFF. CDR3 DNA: TGTGCCACCAGTGATTTTATCAGGGTCACTGAAGCTTTCTTT.

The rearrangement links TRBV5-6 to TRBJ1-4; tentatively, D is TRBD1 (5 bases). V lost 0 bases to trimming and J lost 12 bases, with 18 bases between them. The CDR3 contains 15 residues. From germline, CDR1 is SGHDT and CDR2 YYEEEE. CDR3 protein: CASSLDRWRDWELFF. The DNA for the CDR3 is TGTGCCAGCAGCTTGGATAGATGGAGGGACTGGGAACTGTTTTTT.

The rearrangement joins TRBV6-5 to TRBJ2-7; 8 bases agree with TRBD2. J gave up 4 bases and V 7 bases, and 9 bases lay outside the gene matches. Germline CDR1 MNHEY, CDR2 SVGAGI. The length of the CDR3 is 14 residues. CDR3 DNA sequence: TGTGCCAGCATCCCCCAGCGGGGGTGGTACGAGCAGTACTTC. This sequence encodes CASIPQRGWYEQYF.

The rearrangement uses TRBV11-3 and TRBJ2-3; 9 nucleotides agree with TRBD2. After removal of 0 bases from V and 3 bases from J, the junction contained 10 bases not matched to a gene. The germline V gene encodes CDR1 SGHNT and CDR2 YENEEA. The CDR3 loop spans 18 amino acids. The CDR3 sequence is CASSLEGLGLAGTDTQYF. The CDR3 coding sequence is TGTGCCAGCAGCTTAGAAGGTTTGGGCCTAGCGGGGACAGATACGCAGTATTTT.

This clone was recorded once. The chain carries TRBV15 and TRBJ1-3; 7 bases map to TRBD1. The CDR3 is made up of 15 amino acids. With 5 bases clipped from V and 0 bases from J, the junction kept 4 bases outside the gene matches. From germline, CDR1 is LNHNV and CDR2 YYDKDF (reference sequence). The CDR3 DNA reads TGTGCCACCAGCGGACAGGTGATCTCTGGAAACACCATATATTTT. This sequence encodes CATSGQVISGNTIYF.

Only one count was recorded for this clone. DNA of the CDR3: TGCGCCAGCAGCCAAGAATCTGGGGCCAACACCGGGGAGCTGTTTTTT. Its protein is CASSQESGANTGELFF. The chain employs TRBV4-1 and TRBJ2-2; D may be TRBD1 (5 bases). Between the trimmed V and J ends, which lost 0 bases and 2 bases, there was a span of 10 bases. The CDR3 consists of 16 residues. Germline loops: CDR1 MGHRA, CDR2 YSYEKL.

CDR3 in amino acids: CAWSAGTGGSPLHF. Here the CDR3 DNA reads TGTGCCTGGAGTGCCGGGACCGGGGGTTCACCCCTCCACTTT. J is TRBJ1-6 and V is TRBV30; a weak D match, TRBD1 (5 bases). The V end lost 1 base, the J end lost 9 bases, and 13 bases lay between the germline ends. Germline V gene data show CDR1 as GTSNPN and CDR2 as SVGIG (reference sequence). The CDR3 consists of 14 residues.

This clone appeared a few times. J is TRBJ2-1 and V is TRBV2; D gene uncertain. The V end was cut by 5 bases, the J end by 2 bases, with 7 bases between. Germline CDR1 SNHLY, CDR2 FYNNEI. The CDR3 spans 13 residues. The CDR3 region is CASSSITYNEQFF. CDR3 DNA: TGTGCCAGCAGTTCTATCACCTACAATGAGCAGTTCTTC. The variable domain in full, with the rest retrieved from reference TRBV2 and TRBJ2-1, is EPEVTQTPSHQVTQMGQEVILRCVPISNHLYFYWYRQILGQKVEFLVSFYNNEISEKSEIFDDQFSVERPDGSNFTLKIRSTKLEDSAMYFCASSSITYNEQFFGPGTRLTVL.

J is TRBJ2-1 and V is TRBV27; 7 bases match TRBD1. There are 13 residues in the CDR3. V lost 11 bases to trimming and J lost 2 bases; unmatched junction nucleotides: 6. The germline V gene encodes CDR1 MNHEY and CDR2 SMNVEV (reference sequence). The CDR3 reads CAVRGGPYNEQFF. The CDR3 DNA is TGTGCCGTCCGAGGGGGCCCCTACAATGAGCAGTTCTTC.